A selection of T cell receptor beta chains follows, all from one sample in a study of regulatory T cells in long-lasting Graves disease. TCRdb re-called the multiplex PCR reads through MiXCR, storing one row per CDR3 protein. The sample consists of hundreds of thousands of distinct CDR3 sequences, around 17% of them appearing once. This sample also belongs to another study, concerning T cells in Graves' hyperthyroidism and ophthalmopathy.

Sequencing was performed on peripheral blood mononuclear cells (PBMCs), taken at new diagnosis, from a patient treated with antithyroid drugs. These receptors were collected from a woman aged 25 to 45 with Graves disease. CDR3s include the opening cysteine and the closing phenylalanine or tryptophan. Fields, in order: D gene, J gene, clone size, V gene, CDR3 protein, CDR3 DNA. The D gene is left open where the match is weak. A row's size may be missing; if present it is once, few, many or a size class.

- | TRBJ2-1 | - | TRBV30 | CACSLLEGEQFF | TGTGCCTGCAGTCTTCTAGAAGGCGAGCAGTTCTTC
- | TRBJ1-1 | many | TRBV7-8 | CASSLMGGRMNTEAFF | TGTGCCAGCAGCTTAATGGGGGGGCGCATGAACACTGAAGCTTTCTTT
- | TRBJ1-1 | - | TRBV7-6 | CASSPMRNTEAFF | TGTGCCAGCAGCCCAATGAGGAACACTGAAGCTTTCTTT
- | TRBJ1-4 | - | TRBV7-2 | CASSSGRLFNEKLFF | TGTGCCAGCAGCTCAGGACGTCTTTTTAATGAAAAACTGTTTTTT
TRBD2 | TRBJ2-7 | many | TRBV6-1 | CASSAGLADPYYEQYF | TGTGCCAGCAGTGCCGGACTAGCGGATCCTTACTACGAGCAGTACTTC
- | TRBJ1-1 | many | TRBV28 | CASSLFWTANTEAFF | TGTGCCAGCAGTTTATTCTGGACAGCAAACACTGAAGCTTTCTTT
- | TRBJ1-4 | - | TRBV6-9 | CASSYRTGRNEKLFF | TGTGCCAGCAGTTATCGCACAGGAAGGAATGAAAAACTGTTTTTT
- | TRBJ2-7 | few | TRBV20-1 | CSARDVTVSQQYF | TGCAGTGCTAGAGATGTTACTGTCTCTCAGCAGTACTTC
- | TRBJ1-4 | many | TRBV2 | CASSWTKVPNEKLFF | TGTGCCAGCAGTTGGACTAAAGTGCCTAATGAAAAACTGTTTTTT
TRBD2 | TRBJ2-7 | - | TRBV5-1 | CASSWGLAGTYEQYF | TGCGCCAGCAGCTGGGGACTAGCGGGGACCTACGAGCAGTACTTC
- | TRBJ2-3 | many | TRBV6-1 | CASSDAIDTQYF | TGTGCCAGCAGTGACGCCATAGATACGCAGTATTTT
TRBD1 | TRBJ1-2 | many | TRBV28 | CASTRTGRDYGYTF | TGTGCCAGCACTCGGACAGGGAGGGACTATGGCTACACCTTC
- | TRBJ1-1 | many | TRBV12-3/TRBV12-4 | CASSLNWGEAFF | TGTGCCAGCAGTTTGAATTGGGGGGAAGCTTTCTTT
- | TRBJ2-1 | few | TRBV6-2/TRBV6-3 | CASSYSMGGYNEQFF | TGTGCCAGCAGTTACTCGATGGGGGGTTACAATGAGCAGTTCTTC
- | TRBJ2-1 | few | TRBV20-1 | CSATGLNEQFF | TGCAGTGCTACTGGCCTCAATGAGCAGTTCTTC
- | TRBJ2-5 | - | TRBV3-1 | CANSGHLPGVGETQYF | TGTGCCAACAGCGGTCACTTACCGGGAGTTGGGGAGACCCAGTACTTC
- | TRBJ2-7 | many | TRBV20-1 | CSAPLQVSVYEQYF | TGCAGTGCCCCCCTTCAGGTTTCAGTATACGAGCAGTACTTC
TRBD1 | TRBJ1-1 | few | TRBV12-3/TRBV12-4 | CASTRQGLRDTEAFF | TGTGCCAGCACCAGACAGGGGTTGAGGGACACTGAAGCTTTCTTT
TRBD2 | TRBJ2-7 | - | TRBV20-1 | CSARDTIAGGPQTDF | TGCAGTGCTAGAGATACAATAGCGGGAGGGCCTCAGACGGACTTC
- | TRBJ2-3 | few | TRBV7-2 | CASSRSLGADTQYF | TGTGCCAGCAGTAGGAGTTTGGGGGCAGATACGCAGTATTTT
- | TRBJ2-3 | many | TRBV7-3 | CASSPGRTTDTQYF | TGTGCCAGCAGCCCGGGACGAACCACAGATACGCAGTATTTT
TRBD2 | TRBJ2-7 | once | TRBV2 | CASSESGTSGENYEQYF | TGTGCCAGCAGTGAATCCGGGACTAGCGGGGAAAACTACGAGCAGTACTTC
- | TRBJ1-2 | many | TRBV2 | CASTERWGGGYTF | TGTGCCAGCACTGAACGGTGGGGAGGGGGCTACACCTTC
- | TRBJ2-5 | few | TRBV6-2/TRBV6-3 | CASSYSVEGETQYF | TGTGCCAGCAGTTACTCAGTAGAGGGAGAGACCCAGTACTTC
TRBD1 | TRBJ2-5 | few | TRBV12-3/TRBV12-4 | CASSYTGTAQETQYF | TGTGCCAGCAGCTATACCGGGACAGCCCAAGAGACCCAGTACTTC
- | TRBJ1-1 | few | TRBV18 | CASSTTGTPNTEAFF | TGTGCCAGCTCAACTACAGGGACCCCGAACACTGAAGCTTTCTTT
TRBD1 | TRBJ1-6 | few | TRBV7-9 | CASSARGPQGIDSPLHF | TGTGCCAGCAGCGCGAGAGGCCCACAGGGGATTGACTCACCCCTCCACTTT
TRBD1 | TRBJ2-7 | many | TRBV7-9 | CASRSGQGTYEQYF | TGTGCCAGCCGATCGGGACAGGGAACCTACGAGCAGTACTTC
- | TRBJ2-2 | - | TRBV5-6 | CASSATGVRLTGELFF | TGTGCCAGCAGCGCGACAGGTGTAAGGTTGACCGGGGAGCTGTTTTTT
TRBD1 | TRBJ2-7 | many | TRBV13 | CASSSRDRGHEQYF | TGTGCCAGCAGTAGCCGGGACAGGGGACACGAGCAGTACTTC
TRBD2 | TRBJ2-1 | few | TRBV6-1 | CASMGGSRVWNEQFF | TGTGCCAGCATGGGCGGGAGTCGTGTGTGGAATGAGCAGTTCTTC
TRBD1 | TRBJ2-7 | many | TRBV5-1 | CASSLTGGQVEQYF | TGCGCCAGCAGCTTGACAGGGGGGCAGGTCGAGCAGTACTTC
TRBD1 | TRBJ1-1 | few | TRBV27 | CASSSHRGYTEAFF | TGTGCCAGCAGTTCGCACAGGGGGTACACTGAAGCTTTCTTT
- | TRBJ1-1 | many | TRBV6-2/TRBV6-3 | CASSDYPGMNTEAFF | TGTGCCAGCAGTGACTACCCGGGGATGAACACTGAAGCTTTCTTT
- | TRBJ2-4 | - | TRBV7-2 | CASSYAGLAKNIQYF | TGTGCCAGCAGCTACGCCGGCCTAGCCAAAAACATTCAGTACTTC
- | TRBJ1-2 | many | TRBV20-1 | CSARPMANPAPGYTF | TGCAGTGCTAGGCCCATGGCGAACCCCGCCCCTGGCTACACCTTC
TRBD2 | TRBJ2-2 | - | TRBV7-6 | CASSGTSRFRELFF | TGTGCCAGCAGCGGGACTAGCAGGTTCCGGGAGCTGTTTTTT
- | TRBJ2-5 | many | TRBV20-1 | CSARETGMETQYF | TGCAGTGCTAGAGAAACAGGGATGGAGACCCAGTACTTC
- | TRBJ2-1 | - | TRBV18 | CASSPRDTGLQFF | TGTGCCAGCTCACCAAGGGACACGGGCCTGCAGTTCTTC